This is a list of T cell receptor beta chains from one sample in a study of blood T cell repertoires in COVID-19. Measured with immunoSEQ multiplex PCR; TCRdb has only the in-frame clones, and not every one. The sample includes approximately 390,000 clones, around 90% of them seen just once. Sequenced material: peripheral blood. The receptors originated from a man in his late teens or twenties with active or convalescent COVID-19. Both conserved end residues are part of each CDR3. A D gene is named only where the DNA matches it firmly. Where a row states a size, it is once, few, many or the class of an expanded clone; other rows omit it.

>TRBJ2-3|TRBV9|-|-
TGTGCCAGCAGCCAGGGTATAACAGATACGCAGTATTTT
CASSQGITDTQYF
>TRBJ2-7|TRBV29-1|-|-
TGCAGCGTTGATTCACGAGGCAGGGAAGGGCTCTACGAGCAGTACTTC
CSVDSRGREGLYEQYF
>TRBJ1-5|TRBV6-2/TRBV6-3|-|-
TGTGCCAGCAGTTCCGACAGGCATAGCAATCAGCCCCAGCATTTT
CASSSDRHSNQPQHF
>TRBJ1-2|TRBV7-8|-|-
TGTGCCAGCAGCTTTACAGGTTCCGGCTATGGCTACACCTTC
CASSFTGSGYGYTF
>TRBJ1-5|TRBV9|-|once
TGTGCCAGCAGCGTAGGCGGGAATAGCAATCAGCCCCAGCATTTT
CASSVGGNSNQPQHF
>TRBJ2-7|TRBV5-1|TRBD1|once
TGCGCCAGCAGCTTAGTGGGACAGTTGTACGAGCAGTACTTC
CASSLVGQLYEQYF
>TRBJ2-5|TRBV12-3/TRBV12-4|-|-
TGTGCCAGCAGTTTCGGACAGCGGACCCAGTACTTC
CASSFGQRTQYF
>TRBJ2-7|TRBV28|-|-
TGTGCATCCCAGGGCTCCTACGAGCAGTACTTC
CASQGSYEQYF
>TRBJ1-2|TRBV4-1|-|-
TGCGCCAGCAGCCAAGTATTTGGGACTAGCTATGGCTACACCTTC
CASSQVFGTSYGYTF
>TRBJ2-1|TRBV29-1|-|-
TGCAGCGTTGAAGGCGCCTACAATGAGCAGTTCTTC
CSVEGAYNEQFF
>TRBJ1-1|TRBV28|-|-
TGTGCCAGCAGTTCACATGTTTCGAACACTGAAGCTTTCTTT
CASSSHVSNTEAFF
>TRBJ2-2|TRBV3-1/TRBV3-2|-|-
TGTGCCAGCAGCTTGGACTTCACCACCGGGGAGCTGTTTTTT
CASSLDFTTGELFF
>TRBJ2-1|TRBV7-3|-|-
TGTGCCAGCAGCTCGACTAGCAATGAGCAGTTCTTC
CASSSTSNEQFF
>TRBJ2-2|TRBV6-2/TRBV6-3|-|-
TGTGCCAGCAGCCAATATGGGCAGGCCCTAAGCACCGGGGAGCTGTTTTTT
CASSQYGQALSTGELFF
>TRBJ2-2|TRBV11-2|-|-
TGTGCCAGCAGCCCCAACCAGGTGAACACCGGGGAGCTGTTTTTT
CASSPNQVNTGELFF
>TRBJ2-7|TRBV5-1|-|-
TGCGCCAGCAGCTTGGGGCAGGGCGACGAGCAGTACTTC
CASSLGQGDEQYF
>TRBJ2-4|TRBV14|TRBD1|-
TGTGCCAGCAGCCCCCATTTTGACAGGGGGCTCGTCAAAAACATTCAGTACTTC
CASSPHFDRGLVKNIQYF